The 27 T cell receptor beta chains in this list originate from one sample, sequenced in a study of blood T cell repertoires in COVID-19. TCRdb's copy holds only in-frame clones and misses some; the assay was immunoSEQ multiplex PCR. This table holds a few hundred thousand clones, roughly 86% found once. Source material: PBMCs or T cells enriched from blood (not recorded which). Source of these receptors: a woman in her twenties or thirties who had recovered from COVID-19.

This clone appeared once. This chain links TRBV7-9 with TRBJ1-5; D is unresolved. V dropped 3 bases and J dropped 4 bases, with 4 bases sitting between them. The CDR3 runs to 12 residues. Germline V CDR1 and CDR2: SEHNR, FQNEAQ (reference sequence). This CDR3 reads CASSFLNQPQHF. The CDR3 DNA reads TGTGCCAGCAGCTTTTTAAATCAGCCCCAGCATTTT.

The chain carries TRBV24-1 and TRBJ2-2, with D perhaps TRBD1 (6 bases). Germline V gene sequence: CDR1 KGHDR, CDR2 SFDVKD. The CDR3 loop spans 15 amino acids. Trimming removed 3 bases at V and 4 bases at J, with 11 bases between. Here the CDR3 DNA reads TGTGCCACCAGTGATCCCGTGACAGGCACCGGGGAGCTGTTTTTT. Its translation is CATSDPVTGTGELFF.

In its sample, this clone was seen a few times. This rearrangement joins TRBV7-9 to TRBJ1-2; D is possibly TRBD1 (6 bases). The germline CDR1 and CDR2 sequences are SEHNR and FQNEAQ (reference sequence). The CDR3 length is 16 residues. Trimming removed 5 bases at V and 4 bases at J, with 20 bases between. CDR3 DNA: TGTGCCAGCAGCCCGAGCCGGGACATACGAACCTATGGCTACACCTTC. This encodes CASSPSRDIRTYGYTF.

The rearrangement uses TRBV6-5 and TRBJ2-3; 7 bases map to TRBD2. Germline V lookup: CDR1 MNHEY, CDR2 SVGAGI. There are 16 residues in the CDR3. J gave up 6 bases and V 0 bases, and 9 bases lay outside the gene matches. This chain's CDR3 is CASSYSRLARSDTQYF. CDR3 nucleotide sequence: TGTGCCAGCAGTTACTCCCGACTAGCCCGGTCTGATACGCAGTATTTT.

This clone was counted a single time. The chain is built from TRBV5-6 and TRBJ2-6; D call uncertain. V lost 3 bases, J lost 3 bases, and 10 bases lay in between. The CDR3 loop spans 15 amino acids. Germline CDR1 is SGHDT and CDR2 is YYEEEE. The CDR3 sequence is CASSWSGVGANVLTF. The CDR3 bases are TGTGCCAGCAGCTGGTCGGGTGTTGGGGCCAACGTCCTGACTTTC.

V and J are TRBV6-5 and TRBJ1-1; a weak D match, TRBD1 (6 bases). Trimming cost V 2 bases and J 0 bases, with 7 bases left between them. From germline, CDR1 is MNHEY and CDR2 SVGAGI. This CDR3 is built from 14 residues. DNA for the CDR3: TGTGCCAGCAGTTACAGGGGGATGAACACTGAAGCTTTCTTT. It encodes CASSYRGMNTEAFF.

The chain carries TRBV5-6 and TRBJ2-7; 9 nucleotides agree with TRBD1. This CDR3 has 14 amino acids. Losses at the gene ends were 4 bases for V and 4 bases for J; bases not matched to a gene: 6. The germline V gene has CDR1 SGHDT and CDR2 YYEEEE. The CDR3 sequence: CASSPGQGIYEQYF. The CDR3 DNA sequence: TGTGCCAGCAGCCCCGGACAGGGGATTTACGAGCAGTACTTC. The whole variable domain, remainder taken from reference TRBV5-6 and TRBJ2-7, is DAGVTQSPTHLIKTRGQQVTLRCSPKSGHDTVSWYQQALGQGPQFIFQYYEEEERQRGNFPDRFSGHQFPNYSSELNVNALLLGDSALYLCASSPGQGIYEQYFGPGTRLTVT.

The CDR3 nucleotides read TGCAGTGCTAGAGATCGGCGGGGCTACACCTTC. It translates to CSARDRRGYTF. This chain uses TRBV20-1 with TRBJ1-2; D is uncertain. Per the germline V gene, CDR1 is DFQATT and CDR2 is SNEGSKA (reference sequence). The CDR3 is 11 amino acids. The germline V and J ends were trimmed by 0 bases and 8 bases, with 7 bases remaining between them.

In this sample, this clone turned up a few times. The gene calls are TRBV30 and TRBJ1-1; D uncertain. Germline CDR1 reads GTSNPN; CDR2 reads SVGIG (reference sequence). This CDR3 comprises 13 residues. V was clipped by 1 base and J by 0 bases, with 6 bases between them. This chain's CDR3 is CAWSGQLNTEAFF. The CDR3 region has the DNA TGTGCCTGGAGTGGGCAGTTGAACACTGAAGCTTTCTTT.

The chain is built from TRBV5-1 and TRBJ2-7; TRBD1 aligns across 9 bases. This CDR3 has 17 amino acids. With V trimmed by 5 bases and J by 2 bases, 14 bases remained unmatched. CDR1 and CDR2 from the germline V gene are SGHRS and YFSETQ. In DNA form, the CDR3 reads TGCGCCAGCAGGCGACAACCCTCGGACAGGGGCACCTACGAGCAGTACTTC. Protein product: CASRRQPSDRGTYEQYF.

This chain connects TRBV3-1 (or the pseudogene TRBV3-2) to TRBJ2-1; 11 positions agree with TRBD2. CDR1 is LGHDT, CDR2 YNNKEL, per germline (reference sequence). V was clipped by 1 base and J by 7 bases; unmatched bases: 12. The CDR3 is 18 residues long. CDR3 bases: TGTGCCAGCAGCCAAGTACCACTAGCGGGAGCAGGGCCGAATGAGCAGTTCTTC. Amino acids: CASSQVPLAGAGPNEQFF.

The chain recombines TRBV7-9 with TRBJ1-1; tentative D call: TRBD1 (5 bases). CDR1 is SEHNR, CDR2 FQNEAQ, per germline (reference sequence). This CDR3 region has 12 residues. The V and J ends lost 1 base and 7 bases respectively, with 7 bases between them. The CDR3 DNA reads as TGTGCCAGCAGCTTAGATCAGGGTGAAGCTTTCTTT. Its translation: CASSLDQGEAFF.

Written as DNA, the CDR3 is TGTGCCTGGAGCGTTGGGCTGGGCAATCAGCCCCAGCATTTT. Its protein is CAWSVGLGNQPQHF. The chain links TRBV30 to TRBJ1-5; D is unresolved. Germline values: CDR1 GTSNPN, CDR2 SVGIG (reference sequence). The CDR3 covers 14 residues. Trimming pared 3 bases from V and 2 bases from J, leaving 11 bases between.

CDR3: CASSDRTSGRVVKSGELFF. In DNA, the CDR3 is TGCGCCAGCAGTGACAGGACTAGCGGGAGGGTGGTAAAGTCCGGGGAGCTGTTTTTT. The J gene is TRBJ2-2, the V gene TRBV10-2; 15 nucleotides agree with TRBD2. The germline CDR1 and CDR2 sequences are WSHSY and SAAADI. The V gene end was trimmed by 3 bases and the J gene end by 6 bases; junction bases not matched to a gene: 11. The CDR3 consists of 19 residues.

V and J are TRBV4-3 and TRBJ2-1; 9 bases fit TRBD1. Germline V gene lookup returns CDR1 LGHNA and CDR2 YSLEER. Germline trimming cut 4 bases from V and 7 bases from J; bases unmatched to any gene: 11. The CDR3 runs 16 residues. The CDR3 DNA reads TGCGCCAGCAGCCGTCAGGGGGGACAGGGTGGTAATGAGCAGTTCTTC. Its protein is CASSRQGGQGGNEQFF.

The chain couples TRBV7-9 to TRBJ2-6; 7 nucleotides agree with TRBD1. Germline CDR1 is SEHNR and CDR2 is FQNEAQ (reference sequence). The ends lost 6 bases at V and 2 bases at J; junction bases unmatched: 10. The CDR3 spans 17 residues. The CDR3 reads CASRSGTDRPGANVLTF. The CDR3 bases are TGTGCCAGCAGATCCGGGACAGACCGTCCTGGGGCCAACGTCCTGACTTTC.

The V gene is TRBV30, the J gene TRBJ1-5, with 8 nucleotides matching TRBD1. The CDR3 length is 18 residues. Germline CDR1 reads GTSNPN; CDR2 reads SVGIG (reference sequence). V was clipped by 2 bases and J by 0 bases; unmatched bases: 12. The CDR3 DNA sequence: TGTGCCTGGAGTTCAGAGAGGACAGGGCGAGATAGCAATCAGCCCCAGCATTTT. Translated, it gives CAWSSERTGRDSNQPQHF.

The chain carries TRBV10-3 and TRBJ2-3; 8 nucleotides line up with TRBD1. J was trimmed by 6 bases and V by 8 bases; bases with no gene match: 10. Looked up from germline, CDR1 is ENHRY and CDR2 is SYGVKD. The CDR3 extends over 14 amino acids. CDR3 nucleotide sequence: TGTGCCATCGCCGGGACAGGAGACCGGGATACGCAGTATTTT. Its translation: CAIAGTGDRDTQYF.

The V call is TRBV2, the J call TRBJ2-1, with 7 positions matching TRBD2. V shed 7 bases, J shed 7 bases, and the junction held 7 bases outside the gene matches. CDR1 and CDR2 from the germline V gene are SNHLY and FYNNEI. The CDR3 runs to 13 residues. The CDR3 nucleotides are TGTGCCAGCAAGTTCGTGGGAGGGAATGAGCAGTTCTTC. Translated, it gives CASKFVGGNEQFF.

The CDR3 spells CASSIRQITDTQYF. The CDR3, as DNA: TGTGCCAGCAGCATACGACAGATCACAGATACGCAGTATTTT. The chain recombines TRBV9 with TRBJ2-3; TRBD1 is a possible D gene (5 bases). Trimming stripped 4 bases from V and 2 bases from J, with 11 bases between. This CDR3 is built from 14 residues. Germline V gene lookup returns CDR1 SGDLS and CDR2 YYNGEE.

The J gene is TRBJ1-3, the V gene TRBV6-5; perhaps TRBD1 as D (5 bases). Germline V gene data show CDR1 as MNHEY and CDR2 as SVGAGI. This CDR3 has 16 residues. V was trimmed by 1 base and J by 4 bases, leaving 14 bases between them. CDR3 loop: CASSYLGRAVGNTIYF. CDR3 bases: TGTGCCAGCAGTTACTTAGGCAGGGCTGTCGGAAACACCATATATTTT.

The V and J genes are TRBV19 and TRBJ1-6; D is unclear. V lost 3 bases and J lost 6, with 12 bases in between. This CDR3 region has 15 residues. Looked up from germline, CDR1 is LNHDA and CDR2 is SQIVND (reference sequence). This chain's CDR3 is CASSIEQSFNSPLHF. In DNA, the CDR3 is TGTGCCAGTAGTATCGAACAGAGCTTTAATTCACCCCTCCACTTT.

The CDR3 loop is CASRGTRGDHYEQYF. In DNA, the CDR3 is TGTGCCAGCAGGGGGACCAGGGGGGATCACTACGAGCAGTACTTC. The V call is TRBV6-5, the J call TRBJ2-7; tentatively, D is TRBD1 (7 bases). This CDR3 is built from 15 residues. Trimming removed 6 bases at V and 3 bases at J, with 18 bases between. The germline CDR1 and CDR2 sequences are MNHEY and SVGAGI.

Worth noting for this clone: The junction departs from the called germline gene at one end, perhaps through a read error. The V call is TRBV6-5, the J call TRBJ2-3, with 8 bases aligning to TRBD2. Germline assignment: CDR1 MNHEY and CDR2 SVGAGI. The CDR3 runs to 14 residues. The CDR3 here is CASSYSGSRDTQYF. The DNA for the CDR3 is TGTGCCAGCAGTTACAGCGGGAGCAGAGATACGCAGTATTTT.

This sequence joins TRBV7-2 and TRBJ1-2; no definite D call. V lost 3 bases and J lost 4, with 12 bases in between. In germline, CDR1 is SGHTA, CDR2 FQGNSA. The CDR3 has 14 residues. The CDR3 region has the DNA TGTGCCAGCAGCTTGGGAGTTCTGGGCTATGGCTACACCTTC. This gives the protein CASSLGVLGYGYTF.

J is TRBJ2-7 and V is TRBV19; the match to TRBD1 covers 8 bases. Per the germline V gene, CDR1 is LNHDA and CDR2 is SQIVND (reference sequence). J lost 0 bases, V lost 3 bases, and 1 base had no gene match. The CDR3 consists of 14 residues. CDR3 coding DNA: TGTGCCAGTAGTATGGACAGGGACTCCTACGAGCAGTACTTC. It codes for CASSMDRDSYEQYF.

The V call is TRBV4-3, the J call TRBJ2-3, with a weak D call TRBD1 (5 bases). This CDR3 has 15 amino acids. V lost 0 bases and J 9 bases, leaving 16 bases between the germline ends. Germline V CDR1 and CDR2: LGHNA, YSLEER. The CDR3 loop reads CASSQDRYSTGTQYF. The CDR3 nucleotides read TGCGCCAGCAGCCAAGACAGATATAGCACAGGCACGCAGTATTTT.